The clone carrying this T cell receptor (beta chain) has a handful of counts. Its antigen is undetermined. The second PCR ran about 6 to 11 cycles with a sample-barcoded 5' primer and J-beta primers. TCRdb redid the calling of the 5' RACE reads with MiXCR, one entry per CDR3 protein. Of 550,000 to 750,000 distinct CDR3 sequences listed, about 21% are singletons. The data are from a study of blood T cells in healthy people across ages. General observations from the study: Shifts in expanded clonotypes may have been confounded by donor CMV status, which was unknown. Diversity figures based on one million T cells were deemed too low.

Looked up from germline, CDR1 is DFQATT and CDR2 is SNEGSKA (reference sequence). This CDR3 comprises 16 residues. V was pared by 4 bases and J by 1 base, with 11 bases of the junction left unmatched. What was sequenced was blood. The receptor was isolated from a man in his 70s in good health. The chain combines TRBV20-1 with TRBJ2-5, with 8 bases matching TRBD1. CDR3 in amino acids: CSATSTGAFGQETQYF. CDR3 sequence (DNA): TGCAGTGCTACCTCGACAGGGGCGTTTGGCCAAGAGACCCAGTACTTC.